This TCR beta chain was captured by sequencing in a study of cytomegalovirus exposure and HLA in healthy donors. Clones were read by immunoSEQ multiplex PCR, and TCRdb kept only the in-frame ones, dropping some. The sample lists about 170,000 clones; approximately 86% were seen once. Remarks on this clone: Its antigen remains unknown.

The germline CDR1 and CDR2 sequences are LGHNA and YSLEER. The V and J ends lost 8 bases and 3 bases, in that order; junction bases with no gene match: 4. The length of the CDR3 is 14 residues. Study-wide results and caveats: The majority of TCR sequences were rare, yet some public TCRs appeared in many donors. Researchers counted around 150 TCR beta chains as cytomegalovirus-associated.

This sequence originates from a man younger than 35 in good health and CMV-seropositive. The V gene is TRBV4-3, the J gene TRBJ2-1; TRBD2 agrees at 10 bases. Sequencing input: PBMCs. Here the CDR3 reads CASGLAAGYNEQFF. CDR3 nucleotides: TGCGCCAGCGGACTAGCGGCTGGCTACAATGAGCAGTTCTTC.